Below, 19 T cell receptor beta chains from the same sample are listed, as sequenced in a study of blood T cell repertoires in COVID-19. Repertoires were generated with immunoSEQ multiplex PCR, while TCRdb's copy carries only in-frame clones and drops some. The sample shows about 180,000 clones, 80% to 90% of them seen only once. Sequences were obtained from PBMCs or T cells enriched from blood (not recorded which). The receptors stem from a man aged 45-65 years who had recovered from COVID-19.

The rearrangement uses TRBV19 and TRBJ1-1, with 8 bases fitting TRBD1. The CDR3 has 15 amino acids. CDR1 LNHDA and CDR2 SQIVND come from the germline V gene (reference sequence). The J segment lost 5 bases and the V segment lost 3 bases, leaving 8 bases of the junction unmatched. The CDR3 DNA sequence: TGTGCCAGTAGTATTTTCGACAGGGGTGGGACTGAAGCTTTCTTT. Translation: CASSIFDRGGTEAFF.

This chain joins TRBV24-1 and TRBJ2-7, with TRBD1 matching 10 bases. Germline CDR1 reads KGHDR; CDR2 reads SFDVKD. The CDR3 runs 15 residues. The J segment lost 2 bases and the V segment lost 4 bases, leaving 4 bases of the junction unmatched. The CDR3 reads CATSDPGQGTYEQYF. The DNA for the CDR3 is TGTGCCACCAGTGACCCGGGACAGGGGACCTACGAGCAGTACTTC.

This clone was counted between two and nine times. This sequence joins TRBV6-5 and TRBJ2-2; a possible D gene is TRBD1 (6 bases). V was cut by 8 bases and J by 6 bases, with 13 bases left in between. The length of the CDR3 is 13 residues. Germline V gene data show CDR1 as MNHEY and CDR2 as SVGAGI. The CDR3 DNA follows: TGTGCCAGCGAGGGGGTGGGGGCCGGGGAGCTGTTTTTT. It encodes CASEGVGAGELFF.

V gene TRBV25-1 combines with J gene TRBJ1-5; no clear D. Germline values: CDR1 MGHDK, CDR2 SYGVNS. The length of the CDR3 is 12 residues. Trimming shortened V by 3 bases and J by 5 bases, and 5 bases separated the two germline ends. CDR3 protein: CASSDGYQPQHF. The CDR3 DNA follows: TGTGCCAGCAGTGACGGTTATCAGCCCCAGCATTTT. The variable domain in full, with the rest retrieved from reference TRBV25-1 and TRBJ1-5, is EADIYQTPRYLVIGTGKKITLECSQTMGHDKMYWYQQDPGMELHLIHYSYGVNSTEKGDLSSESTVSRIRTEHFPLTLESARPSHTSQYLCASSDGYQPQHFGDGTRLSIL.

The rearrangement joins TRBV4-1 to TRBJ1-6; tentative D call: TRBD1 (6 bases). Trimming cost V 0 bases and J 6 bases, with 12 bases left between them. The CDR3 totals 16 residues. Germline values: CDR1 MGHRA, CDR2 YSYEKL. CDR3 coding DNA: TGCGCCAGCAGCCAAGAAGGCCACAGGGCTAATTCACCCCTCCACTTT. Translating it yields CASSQEGHRANSPLHF.

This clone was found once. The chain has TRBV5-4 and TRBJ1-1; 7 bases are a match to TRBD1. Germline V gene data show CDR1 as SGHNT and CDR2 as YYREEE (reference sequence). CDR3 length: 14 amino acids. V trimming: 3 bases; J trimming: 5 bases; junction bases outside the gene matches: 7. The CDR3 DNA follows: TGTGCCAGCAGCTCGGAAAAACAGGGGACTGAAGCTTTCTTT. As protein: CASSSEKQGTEAFF.

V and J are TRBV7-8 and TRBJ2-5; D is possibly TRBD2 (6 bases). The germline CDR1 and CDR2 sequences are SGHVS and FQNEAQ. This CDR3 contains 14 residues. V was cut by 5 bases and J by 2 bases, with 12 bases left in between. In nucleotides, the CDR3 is TGTGCCAGCAGCAGACCGGGACTTCAAGAGACCCAGTACTTC. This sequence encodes CASSRPGLQETQYF.

DNA for the CDR3: TGCGCCAGCAGCTTGGATCCGGGACAGTACAATGAGCAGTTCTTC. It specifies CASSLDPGQYNEQFF. The chain is built from TRBV5-1 and TRBJ2-1; 7 bases match TRBD1. Unmatched junction bases numbered 4, after V lost 0 bases and J lost 4 bases. Germline CDR1 is SGHRS and CDR2 is YFSETQ. The CDR3 covers 15 residues.

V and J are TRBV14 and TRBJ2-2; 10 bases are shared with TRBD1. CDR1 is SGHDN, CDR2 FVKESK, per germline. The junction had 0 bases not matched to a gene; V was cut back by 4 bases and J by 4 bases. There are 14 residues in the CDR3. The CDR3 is CASSRQGATGELFF. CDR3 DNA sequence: TGTGCCAGCAGCCGACAGGGGGCCACCGGGGAGCTGTTTTTT.

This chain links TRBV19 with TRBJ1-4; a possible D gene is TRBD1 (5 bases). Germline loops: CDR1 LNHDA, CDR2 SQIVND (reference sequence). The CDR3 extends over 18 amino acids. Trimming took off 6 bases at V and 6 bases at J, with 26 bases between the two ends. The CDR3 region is CASRGDSKRHFKDEKLFF. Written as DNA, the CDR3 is TGTGCCAGTAGAGGGGATTCCAAACGCCATTTCAAAGATGAAAAACTGTTTTTT.

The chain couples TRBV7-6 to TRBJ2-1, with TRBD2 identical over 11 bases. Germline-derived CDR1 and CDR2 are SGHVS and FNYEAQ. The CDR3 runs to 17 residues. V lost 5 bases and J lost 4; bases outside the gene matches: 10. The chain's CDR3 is CASSLGTSGELYNEQFF. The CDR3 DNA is TGTGCCAGCAGCCTAGGGACTAGCGGAGAATTATACAATGAGCAGTTCTTC. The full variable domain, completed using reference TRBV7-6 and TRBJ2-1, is GAGVSQSPRYKVTKRGQDVALRCDPISGHVSLYWYRQALGQGPEFLTYFNYEAQQDKSGLPNDRFSAERPEGSISTLTIQRTEQRDSAMYRCASSLGTSGELYNEQFFGPGTRLTVL.

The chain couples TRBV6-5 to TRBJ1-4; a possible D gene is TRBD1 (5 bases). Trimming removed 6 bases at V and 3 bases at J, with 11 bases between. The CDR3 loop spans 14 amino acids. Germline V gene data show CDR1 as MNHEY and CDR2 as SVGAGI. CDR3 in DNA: TGTGCCAGCAGGGGGGGGAATCCTAATGAAAAACTGTTTTTT. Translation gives CASRGGNPNEKLFF.

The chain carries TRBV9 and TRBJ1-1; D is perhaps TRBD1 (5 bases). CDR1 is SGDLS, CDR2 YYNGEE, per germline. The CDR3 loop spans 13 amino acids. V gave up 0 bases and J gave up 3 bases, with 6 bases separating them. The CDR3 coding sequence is TGTGCCAGCAGCGTAGAAGGGGACACTGAAGCTTTCTTT. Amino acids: CASSVEGDTEAFF.

CDR3 amino acids: CAWNRVNQPQHF. DNA for the CDR3: TGTGCCTGGAACAGGGTAAATCAGCCCCAGCATTTT. This rearrangement joins TRBV30 to TRBJ1-5, with D tentatively TRBD1 (6 bases). The V end lost 4 bases, the J end lost 4 bases, and 8 bases lay between the germline ends. CDR1 is GTSNPN and CDR2 is SVGIG in the germline V gene (reference sequence). The CDR3 has 12 residues.

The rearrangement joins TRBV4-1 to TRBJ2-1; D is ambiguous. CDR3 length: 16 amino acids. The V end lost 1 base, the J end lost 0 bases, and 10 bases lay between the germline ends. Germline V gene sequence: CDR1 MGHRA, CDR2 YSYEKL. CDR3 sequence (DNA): TGCGCCAGCAGCCAAGGGGCCATCCTCTCCTACAATGAGCAGTTCTTC. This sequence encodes CASSQGAILSYNEQFF.

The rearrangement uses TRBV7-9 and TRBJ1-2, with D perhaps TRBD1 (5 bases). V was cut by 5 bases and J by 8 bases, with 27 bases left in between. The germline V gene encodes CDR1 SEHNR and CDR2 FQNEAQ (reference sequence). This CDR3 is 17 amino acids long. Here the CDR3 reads CASSLDGVEGTVYGYTF. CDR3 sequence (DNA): TGTGCCAGCAGCCTAGATGGAGTGGAGGGGACTGTATACGGCTACACCTTC.

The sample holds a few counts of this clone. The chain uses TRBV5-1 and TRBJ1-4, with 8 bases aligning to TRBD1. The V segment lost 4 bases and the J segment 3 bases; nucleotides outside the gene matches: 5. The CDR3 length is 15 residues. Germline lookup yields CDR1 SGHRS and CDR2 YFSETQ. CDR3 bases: TGCGCCAGCAGCGAGCAGGGGGCTGCTAATGAAAAACTGTTTTTT. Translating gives CASSEQGAANEKLFF.

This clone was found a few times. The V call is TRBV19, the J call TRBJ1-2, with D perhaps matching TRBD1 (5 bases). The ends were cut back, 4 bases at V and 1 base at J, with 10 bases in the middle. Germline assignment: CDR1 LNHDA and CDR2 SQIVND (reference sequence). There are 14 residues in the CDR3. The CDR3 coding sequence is TGTGCCAGTAGTACTCCAGGGATTAACTATGGCTACACCTTC. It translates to CASSTPGINYGYTF. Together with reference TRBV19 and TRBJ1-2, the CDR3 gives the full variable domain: DGGITQSPKYLFRKEGQNVTLSCEQNLNHDAMYWYRQDPGQGLRLIYYSQIVNDFQKGDIAEGYSVSREKKESFPLTVTSAQKNPTAFYLCASSTPGINYGYTFGSGTRLTVV.

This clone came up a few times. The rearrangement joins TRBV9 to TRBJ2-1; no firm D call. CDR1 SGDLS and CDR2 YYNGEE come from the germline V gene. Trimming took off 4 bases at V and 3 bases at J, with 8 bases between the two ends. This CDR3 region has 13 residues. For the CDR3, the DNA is TGTGCCAGCAGCACTGATCTCTACAATGAGCAGTTCTTC. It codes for CASSTDLYNEQFF.